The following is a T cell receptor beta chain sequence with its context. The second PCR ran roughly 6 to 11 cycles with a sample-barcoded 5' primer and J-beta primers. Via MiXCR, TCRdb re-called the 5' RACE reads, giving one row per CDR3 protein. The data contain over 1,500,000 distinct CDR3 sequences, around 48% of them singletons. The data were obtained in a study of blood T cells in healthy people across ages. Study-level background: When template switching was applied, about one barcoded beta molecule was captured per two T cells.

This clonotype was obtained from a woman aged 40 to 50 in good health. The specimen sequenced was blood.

DNA of the CDR3: TGCAGCGTTGACTACAGCTACAATGAGCAGTTCTTC. It codes for CSVDYSYNEQFF. V and J are TRBV29-1 and TRBJ2-1; D is uncertain. CDR1 is SQVTM and CDR2 is ANQGSEA in the germline V gene. Trimming took 3 bases from V and 3 from J, leaving 6 bases between them. This CDR3 spans 12 amino acids.